This record covers a single TCR beta chain. The antigen is undetermined. Per germline, CDR1 KGHDR and CDR2 SFDVKD. Germline trimming cut 5 bases from V and 7 bases from J; bases unmatched to any gene: 13. This CDR3 has 17 residues. This sample is part of a study of T cell repertoires in cytomegalovirus infection. Study-level information: Selection of CMV epitopes for the study included recently identified HLA-C-restricted and well-studied HLA-B-restricted ones. Indicated by public TCR beta signatures were CMV infection and matching HLA type.

Whole-study findings and limits: HLA-C-restricted CMV clonotypes gave the most frequent clonotype in two of eight donors. Accumulated public TCR beta family frequency recognized individuals carrying CMV together with the relevant HLA.

TCRdb reanalysed the reads using MiXCR and keeps one entry per CDR3 protein. The sample lists about 770,000 distinct CDR3 sequences, roughly 29% occurring once. The sample consisted of cultured CD8+ T cells from PBMCs, taken from culture after CMV antigen stimulation. The chain has TRBV24-1 and TRBJ2-2; 9 bases line up with TRBD2. The sequence came from a human donor in good health (CMV status not recorded). Some clones in this sample may be carry-over from other donors' samples. The CDR3 protein is CATSALPGTSLNGELFF. CDR3 nucleotide sequence: TGTGCCACCAGTGCCCTCCCCGGGACTAGCCTCAACGGGGAGCTGTTTTTT.